These 26 T cell receptor beta chains originate from one sample sequenced in a study of Ad26.COV2.S vaccination and SARS-CoV-2 variants. Clones were sequenced by immunoSEQ multiplex PCR, and TCRdb holds only the in-frame ones, with some missing. The data show about 350,000 clones, with roughly 89% seen just once and approximately 5% held by the top ten. Specified treatment: 15 to 20 received Ad26.COV2.S at low or high dose, single or two shots; 5 received placebo; per-sample allocation not given. Material that was analyzed had been drawn on day 63 after the first vaccine or placebo injection. The sample in question was peripheral blood, obtained in a trial of Ad26.COV2.S vaccine versus placebo. The source is a person aged 18-60 years who received the Ad26.COV2.S COVID-19 vaccine or a placebo.

This clone was seen just once. The rearrangement uses TRBV6-2 or TRBV6-3 and TRBJ2-7; D is unclear. Germline CDR1 is MNHEY and CDR2 is SVGEGT. V was shortened by 6 bases and J by 5 bases, with 8 bases between the two germline ends. The length of the CDR3 is 11 residues. The CDR3 spells CASSFYDEQYF. In DNA form, the CDR3 reads TGTGCCAGCAGCTTCTACGACGAGCAGTACTTC.

This rearrangement joins TRBV20-1 to TRBJ2-5; no clear D gene. The CDR3 is made up of 11 amino acids. V shed 5 bases and J shed 4 bases, with 8 bases lying between them. Germline loops: CDR1 DFQATT, CDR2 SNEGSKA (reference sequence). The CDR3, as DNA: TGCAGTGCTGCCCATAGAGAGACCCAGTACTTC. Translating gives CSAAHRETQYF.

This clone was observed a handful of times. The DNA for the CDR3 is TGTGCCAGCAGCTTAACGGGATCCTCCTACGAGCAGTACTTC. It yields the protein CASSLTGSSYEQYF. This chain joins TRBV7-9 and TRBJ2-7, with D possibly TRBD2 on 5 matching bases. The CDR3 contains 14 residues. Trimming shortened V by 2 bases and J by 0 bases, and 8 bases separated the two germline ends. The germline CDR1 and CDR2 sequences are SEHNR and FQNEAQ (reference sequence).

This clone turned up a few times. This sequence joins TRBV2 and TRBJ2-2; maybe TRBD2 (6 bases). Trimming stripped 5 bases from V and 5 bases from J, with 15 bases between. Germline V gives CDR1 SNHLY, CDR2 FYNNEI. The CDR3 covers 15 residues. The CDR3 coding sequence is TGTGCCAGCAGTCCAGTCATAGCGGCTACCGGGGAGCTGTTTTTT. Its translation: CASSPVIAATGELFF. The full variable domain, rest sourced from reference TRBV2 and TRBJ2-2, is EPEVTQTPSHQVTQMGQEVILRCVPISNHLYFYWYRQILGQKVEFLVSFYNNEISEKSEIFDDQFSVERPDGSNFTLKIRSTKLEDSAMYFCASSPVIAATGELFFGEGSRLTVL.

The chain joins TRBV10-2 to TRBJ1-5; the D gene is possibly TRBD1 (5 bases). The CDR3 length is 15 residues. CDR1 and CDR2 (germline): WSHSY, SAAADI. V lost 4 bases and J lost 0, with 10 bases in between. The CDR3 DNA follows: TGCGCCAGCAGTGGGGGGGAAAATAGCAATCAGCCCCAGCATTTT. This codes for CASSGGENSNQPQHF.

Here the CDR3 DNA reads TGTGCCAGCAGTGACCCAGGGGGCAACTATGGCTACACCTTC. Its protein is CASSDPGGNYGYTF. The chain employs TRBV2 and TRBJ1-2; TRBD1 aligns across 8 bases. Germline CDR1 reads SNHLY; CDR2 reads FYNNEI. J lost 2 bases, V lost 3 bases, and 2 bases had no gene match. The CDR3 is made up of 14 amino acids.

The chain links TRBV6-2 or TRBV6-3 to TRBJ2-4; D not resolved. Germline lookup yields CDR1 MNHEY and CDR2 SVGEGT. Trimming stripped 2 bases from V and 5 bases from J, with 16 bases between. This CDR3 is built from 16 residues. CDR3 nucleotides: TGTGCCAGCAGTTACAGGATGTCTGCTGGGGAAAACATTCAGTACTTC. Its translation is CASSYRMSAGENIQYF.

The chain carries TRBV18 and TRBJ1-1; TRBD1 is a possible D gene (5 bases). The CDR3 contains 15 residues. Germline CDR1 KGHSH, CDR2 LQKENI. Trimming cost V 5 bases and J 0 bases, with 13 bases left between them. The CDR3 loop reads CASSTSQTVNTEAFF. CDR3 DNA sequence: TGTGCCAGCTCAACCTCTCAGACAGTGAACACTGAAGCTTTCTTT. The complete variable domain, with remaining parts taken from reference TRBV18 and TRBJ1-1, reads NAGVMQNPRHLVRRRGQEARLRCSPMKGHSHVYWYRQLPEEGLKFMVYLQKENIIDESGMPKERFSAEFPKEGPSILRIQQVVRGDSAAYFCASSTSQTVNTEAFFGQGTRLTVV.

The V and J genes are TRBV19 and TRBJ1-2, with D unclear. The V end lost 7 bases, the J end lost 4 bases, and 16 bases lay between the germline ends. The CDR3 extends over 14 amino acids. Germline-derived CDR1 and CDR2 are LNHDA and SQIVND (reference sequence). The CDR3 protein is CASTISQDFYGYTF. CDR3 coding DNA: TGTGCCAGTACCATTTCTCAGGATTTCTATGGCTACACCTTC.

In its sample, this clone was seen many times. The chain joins TRBV19 to TRBJ1-2; 7 bases map to TRBD1. Trimming removed 9 bases from V and 6 bases from J; junction bases left unmatched: 13. The CDR3 runs 14 residues. Germline loops: CDR1 LNHDA, CDR2 SQIVND (reference sequence). CDR3 sequence (DNA): TGTGCCAGCCGACCCAGACAGGGAACGGATGGCTACACCTTC. It specifies CASRPRQGTDGYTF.

The J gene is TRBJ1-1, the V gene TRBV29-1; 7 bases align to TRBD1. J gave up 3 bases and V 7 bases, and 14 bases lay outside the gene matches. Per germline, CDR1 SQVTM and CDR2 ANQGSEA. The CDR3 totals 15 residues. CDR3 DNA: TGCAGCGCTACCCAGCCGACAGGGACGTACACTGAAGCTTTCTTT. Protein sequence: CSATQPTGTYTEAFF. The entire variable domain, with the rest obtained from reference TRBV29-1 and TRBJ1-1, is as follows: SAVISQKPSRDICQRGTSLTIQCQVDSQVTMMFWYRQQPGQSLTLIATANQGSEATYESGFVIDKFPISRPNLTFSTLTVSNMSPEDSSIYLCSATQPTGTYTEAFFGQGTRLTVV.

The chain is built from TRBV19 and TRBJ1-5; possible D gene TRBD1, 6 bases. CDR1 and CDR2 from the germline V gene are LNHDA and SQIVND (reference sequence). The CDR3 totals 14 residues. V dropped 2 bases and J dropped 5 bases, with 10 bases sitting between them. The CDR3 reads CASSIWQGHQPQHF. CDR3 nucleotide sequence: TGTGCCAGTAGTATATGGCAGGGGCATCAGCCCCAGCATTTT.

This clone was found once. This chain joins TRBV5-1 and TRBJ2-2; TRBD1 matches 10 bases. The CDR3 spans 16 residues. V lost 3 bases and J lost 0; bases outside the gene matches: 2. Germline V gene sequence: CDR1 SGHRS, CDR2 YFSETQ. The CDR3 sequence is CASSSGQGSNTGELFF. Written as DNA, the CDR3 is TGCGCCAGCAGCTCGGGACAGGGGTCGAACACCGGGGAGCTGTTTTTT.

The chain links TRBV6-6 to TRBJ1-5, with D possibly matching TRBD1 (5 bases). V was cut by 7 bases and J by 1 base, with 8 bases left in between. The CDR3 contains 13 residues. Germline-derived CDR1 and CDR2 are MNHNY and SVGAGI (reference sequence). CDR3 sequence: CASTGLSNQPQHF. As DNA, the CDR3 is TGTGCCAGCACAGGGCTGAGCAATCAGCCCCAGCATTTT.

The rearrangement uses TRBV2 and TRBJ2-2; 14 bases map to TRBD2. The CDR3 loop spans 17 amino acids. The germline CDR1 and CDR2 sequences are SNHLY and FYNNEI. J was trimmed by 7 bases and V by 2 bases; bases with no gene match: 6. The CDR3: CASSEWGLAGDGGELFF. The CDR3 nucleotides read TGTGCCAGCAGTGAATGGGGACTAGCGGGAGATGGCGGGGAGCTGTTTTTT.

This clone was detected only once. This chain joins TRBV5-5 and TRBJ2-5; possibly TRBD1 for D (6 bases). V lost 2 bases and J lost 5, with 10 bases in between. The CDR3 has 13 amino acids. Germline values: CDR1 SGHKS, CDR2 YYEKEE (reference sequence). This CDR3 is CASSFRGGETQYF. The DNA for the CDR3 is TGTGCCAGCAGCTTCAGGGGCGGTGAGACCCAGTACTTC.

This clone appeared a single time. J is TRBJ2-1 and V is TRBV13; 14 nucleotides line up with TRBD2. This CDR3 is 17 amino acids long. The V gene end was trimmed by 5 bases and the J gene end by 5 bases; junction bases not matched to a gene: 8. Germline CDR1 and CDR2: PRHDT and FYEKMQ (reference sequence). For the CDR3, the DNA is TGTGCCAGCAGCGTCGGACTAGCGGGAGGAAGAAACAATGAGCAGTTCTTC. Translation gives CASSVGLAGGRNNEQFF.

The gene calls are TRBV29-1 and TRBJ1-1; 9 bases agree with TRBD1. The CDR3 has 14 residues. The trim removed 1 base at V and 7 bases at J, leaving 7 bases unmatched. The germline gives CDR1 SQVTM, CDR2 ANQGSEA. The CDR3 spells CSVEVPGTGSEAFF. DNA for the CDR3: TGCAGCGTTGAAGTGCCCGGGACAGGGAGTGAAGCTTTCTTT.

The chain combines TRBV19 with TRBJ2-5, with 9 positions matching TRBD2. Germline trimming cut 10 bases from V and 5 bases from J; bases unmatched to any gene: 8. Germline V gene sequence: CDR1 LNHDA, CDR2 SQIVND (reference sequence). This CDR3 comprises 13 residues. DNA for the CDR3: TGTGCCACCCCTAGCGGGGCCCGGGAGACCCAGTACTTC. It is translated as CATPSGARETQYF.

This chain links TRBV10-3 with TRBJ1-5, with D possibly matching TRBD1 (6 bases). Trimming left V 2 bases short and J 9 bases short, with 11 bases between. This CDR3 has 13 residues. From germline, CDR1 is ENHRY and CDR2 SYGVKD. CDR3: CAISEIGGGPQHF. The CDR3 DNA is TGTGCCATCAGTGAGATAGGGGGTGGGCCCCAGCATTTT.

The rearrangement links TRBV11-2 to TRBJ1-4; D unclear. Trimming pared 0 bases from V and 10 bases from J, leaving 9 bases between. This CDR3 is 13 amino acids long. Germline loops: CDR1 SGHAT, CDR2 FQNNGV. This chain's CDR3 is CASSLERETKLFF. CDR3 DNA sequence: TGTGCCAGCAGCTTAGAACGGGAGACAAAACTGTTTTTT.

The V gene is TRBV19, the J gene TRBJ2-1; D might be TRBD2 (6 bases). There are 14 residues in the CDR3. The germline V gene encodes CDR1 LNHDA and CDR2 SQIVND (reference sequence). The V gene lost 10 bases and the J gene lost 3 bases, with 16 bases spanning the gap. The CDR3 is CATNGGSGYNEQFF. The CDR3 nucleotides read TGTGCCACCAACGGGGGTAGTGGCTACAATGAGCAGTTCTTC.

The rearrangement uses TRBV11-2 and TRBJ2-7, with 12 bases that match TRBD1. CDR1 and CDR2 (germline): SGHAT, FQNNGV. Trimming removed 2 bases from V and 7 bases from J; junction bases left unmatched: 15. CDR3 length: 18 amino acids. Here the CDR3 reads CASSLNYGTGGSELEQYF. In DNA form, the CDR3 reads TGTGCCAGCAGCTTAAATTACGGGACAGGGGGCTCGGAATTGGAGCAGTACTTC. The full variable domain, completed using reference TRBV11-2 and TRBJ2-7, is EAGVAQSPRYKIIEKRQSVAFWCNPISGHATLYWYQQILGQGPKLLIQFQNNGVVDDSQLPKDRFSAERLKGVDSTLKIQPAKLEDSAVYLCASSLNYGTGGSELEQYFGPGTRLTVT.

A few counts support this clone. V is TRBV19 and J is TRBJ1-1; 7 nucleotides line up with TRBD1. V trimming: 7 bases; J trimming: 0 bases; junction bases outside the gene matches: 11. Germline CDR1 is LNHDA and CDR2 is SQIVND (reference sequence). CDR3 length: 16 residues. The CDR3 spells CASTSMPGQMNTEAFF. The CDR3 bases are TGTGCCAGTACCTCTATGCCGGGACAGATGAACACTGAAGCTTTCTTT.

This chain joins TRBV6-5 and TRBJ1-2; 7 bases match TRBD1. Germline CDR1 is MNHEY and CDR2 is SVGAGI. The V segment lost 0 bases and the J segment 8 bases; nucleotides outside the gene matches: 12. The CDR3 loop spans 16 amino acids. Written as DNA, the CDR3 is TGTGCCAGCAGTTACTCCCCGAGGGACAGTAAAAGGGGCTACACCTTC. Its translation is CASSYSPRDSKRGYTF.

The chain carries TRBV11-2 and TRBJ2-6; D is unresolved. The V end lost 2 bases, the J end lost 0 bases, and 8 bases lay between the germline ends. CDR3 length: 16 residues. Looked up from germline, CDR1 is SGHAT and CDR2 is FQNNGV. The CDR3 spells CASSLRAISGANVLTF. CDR3 DNA: TGTGCCAGCAGCTTAAGGGCTATCTCTGGGGCCAACGTCCTGACTTTC.